This T cell receptor beta chain was captured in a study of blood T cell repertoires in COVID-19. V lost 1 base to trimming and J lost 0 bases, with 8 bases between them. CDR3 length: 15 amino acids. CDR1 SEHNR and CDR2 FQNEAQ come from the germline V gene (reference sequence). TCRdb keeps only in-frame clones here, not all; method: immunoSEQ multiplex PCR. The sample has roughly 160,000 clones; roughly 80% are singletons. V is TRBV7-9 and J is TRBJ2-3; D possibly corresponds to TRBD2 (6 bases). The receptor was derived from a man over 45 who had recovered from COVID-19. Sequenced material: PBMCs or T cells enriched from blood (not recorded which). The CDR3: CASSLDGTSTDTQYF. CDR3 nucleotide sequence: TGTGCCAGCAGCTTAGACGGGACTAGCACAGATACGCAGTATTTT.